The 24 T cell receptor beta chains below were found in one sample sequenced in a study of CD8 T cells in ankylosing spondylitis. A single record per CDR3 protein comes from TCRdb applying MiXCR to the 5' RACE reads. The sample holds approximately 60,000 distinct CDR3 sequences; roughly 6.2% are singletons and the top ten take under 6%. The sequenced sample was synovial fluid, either unsorted or a sorted T cell fraction (not recorded which). These receptor sequences come from a male donor with ankylosing spondylitis.

The chain uses TRBV27 and TRBJ2-1; the D is unclear. Germline V gives CDR1 MNHEY, CDR2 SMNVEV (reference sequence). Trimming removed 2 bases from V and 3 bases from J, with 5 bases in between. The length of the CDR3 is 13 residues. CDR3 in DNA: TGTGCCAGCAGTTTAAACAGCTACAATGAGCAGTTCTTC. The encoded protein is CASSLNSYNEQFF.

This clonotype was seen ten or more times. This chain connects TRBV7-2 to TRBJ1-1; the match to TRBD1 covers 7 bases. With 7 bases clipped from V and 2 bases from J, the junction kept 7 bases outside the gene matches. The CDR3 consists of 14 residues. Germline V gene data show CDR1 as SGHTA and CDR2 as FQGNSA. This CDR3 reads CASNPTGANTEAFF. Here the CDR3 DNA reads TGTGCCAGCAACCCCACAGGGGCAAACACTGAAGCTTTCTTT. The whole variable domain, filled in from reference TRBV7-2 and TRBJ1-1, reads GAGVSQSPSNKVTEKGKDVELRCDPISGHTALYWYRQSLGQGLEFLIYFQGNSAPDKSGLPSDRFSAERTGGSVSTLTIQRTQQEDSAVYLCASNPTGANTEAFFGQGTRLTVV.

This clonotype has ten or more counts. The V and J genes are TRBV9 and TRBJ2-1; 10 bases agree with TRBD1. The germline CDR1 and CDR2 sequences are SGDLS and YYNGEE. This CDR3 region has 16 residues. V shed 3 bases and J 6 bases; nucleotides not matched to a gene: 9. This chain's CDR3 is CASSGIGTGEVNEQFF. CDR3 nucleotide sequence: TGTGCCAGCAGCGGGATAGGGACAGGGGAAGTCAATGAGCAGTTCTTC.

This clonotype was seen at least ten times. The chain carries TRBV5-1 and TRBJ2-7; tentatively, D is TRBD2 (6 bases). Germline values: CDR1 SGHRS, CDR2 YFSETQ. There are 14 residues in the CDR3. V lost 3 bases, J lost 4 bases, and 14 bases lay in between. CDR3: CASSSPGVAYEQYF. DNA of the CDR3: TGCGCCAGCAGCTCGCCGGGAGTAGCTTACGAGCAGTACTTC.

V gene TRBV6-1 combines with J gene TRBJ1-1; TRBD1 aligns across 7 bases. V lost 7 bases to trimming and J lost 3 bases; unmatched junction nucleotides: 8. The CDR3 covers 14 residues. Germline CDR1 reads MNHNS; CDR2 reads SASEGT. The CDR3 reads CASNPTGPHTEAFF. As DNA, the CDR3 is TGTGCCAGCAACCCGACAGGGCCTCACACTGAAGCTTTCTTT.

This clonotype was detected ten times or more. The rearrangement uses TRBV24-1 and TRBJ2-5, with D uncertain. This CDR3 has 13 residues. The germline V gene encodes CDR1 KGHDR and CDR2 SFDVKD. V lost 4 bases, J lost 4 bases, and 9 bases lay in between. The DNA of the CDR3 is TGTGCCACCAGTGACGCCAACCTAGAGACCCAGTACTTC. Amino acid sequence: CATSDANLETQYF.

The V gene is TRBV5-6, the J gene TRBJ2-1; maybe TRBD2 (5 bases). The CDR3 totals 16 residues. The V end was cut by 2 bases, the J end by 0 bases, with 12 bases between. Germline V gives CDR1 SGHDT, CDR2 YYEEEE. CDR3 DNA: TGTGCCAGCAGCTTTCTCGGTGAGGGCTCCTACAATGAGCAGTTCTTC. This translates into CASSFLGEGSYNEQFF.

V and J are TRBV28 and TRBJ2-6; TRBD1 is a possible D gene (6 bases). V was trimmed by 7 bases and J by 6 bases, leaving 16 bases between them. CDR3 length equals 15 residues. CDR1 is MDHEN and CDR2 is SYDVKM in the germline V gene. This chain's CDR3 is CASTAPGVEANVLTF. CDR3 DNA: TGTGCCAGCACCGCCCCAGGGGTGGAGGCCAACGTCCTGACTTTC.

The table lists this clonotype with many counts. The junction shows a germline mismatch at one end, possibly a read error. This chain connects TRBV6-2 or TRBV6-3 to TRBJ1-2; D is unresolved. The CDR3 length is 13 residues. In germline, CDR1 is MNHEY, CDR2 SVGEGT. The DNA for the CDR3 is TGTGCCAGCAGATACTCGGAGGGCTATGGCTACACCTTC. Residues: CASRYSEGYGYTF.

The chain recombines TRBV3-1 with TRBJ2-1; 11 bases align to TRBD2. The V gene's germline CDR1 is LGHDT and CDR2 YNNKEL (reference sequence). This CDR3 contains 15 residues. V shed 4 bases and J 10 bases; nucleotides not matched to a gene: 9. The CDR3 nucleotides are TGTGCCAGCAGCCCCCAGACTAGCGGGATCGGGGAGCAGTTCTTC. It translates to CASSPQTSGIGEQFF.

This clonotype was seen many times. The chain is built from TRBV4-2 and TRBJ1-4; TRBD1 might be the D (6 bases). Germline loops: CDR1 LGHNA, CDR2 YNFKEQ. Trimming cost V 0 bases and J 7 bases, with 18 bases left between them. This CDR3 has 17 amino acids. CDR3 region: CASSQEGASQKGEKLFF. CDR3 nucleotide sequence: TGTGCCAGCAGCCAAGAGGGGGCGTCTCAAAAGGGTGAAAAACTGTTTTTT.

This clonotype was seen once. CDR3 sequence reads: CASSPGDQLGGYTF. The CDR3 nucleotides are TGTGCCAGCAGTCCAGGGGACCAACTGGGGGGCTACACCTTC. J is TRBJ1-2 and V is TRBV28; tentative D call: TRBD1 (6 bases). The ends were cut back, 5 bases at V and 8 bases at J, with 18 bases in the middle. This CDR3 spans 14 amino acids. CDR1 and CDR2 from the germline V gene are MDHEN and SYDVKM.

This clonotype has at least ten counts. This chain links TRBV28 with TRBJ1-5; D possibly corresponds to TRBD1 (6 bases). Germline CDR1 and CDR2: MDHEN and SYDVKM. V was trimmed by 6 bases and J by 4 bases, leaving 10 bases between them. The CDR3 totals 13 residues. The CDR3 here is CASRRTVNQPQHF. DNA of the CDR3: TGTGCCAGCAGAAGGACAGTTAATCAGCCCCAGCATTTT.

This clonotype has a count of ten or more. CDR3 region: CASSFETGLGEKLFF. The CDR3 nucleotides read TGTGCCAGCAGTTTTGAAACAGGGCTGGGTGAAAAACTGTTTTTT. This chain links TRBV12-3 or TRBV12-4 with TRBJ1-4; D might be TRBD1 (6 bases). CDR3 length: 15 amino acids. The V and J ends lost 3 bases and 7 bases respectively, with 15 bases between them.

This clonotype has more than one count but fewer than ten. The V gene is TRBV11-2, the J gene TRBJ2-5; D may be TRBD1 (7 bases). V lost 8 bases to trimming and J lost 4 bases, with 14 bases between them. The CDR3 is 13 residues long. Germline loops: CDR1 SGHAT, CDR2 FQNNGV. The CDR3 DNA is TGTGCCAGCGGCGGGAACAGGGGAGAGACCCAGTACTTC. Protein sequence: CASGGNRGETQYF.

The chain has TRBV12-5 and TRBJ1-2; D is unresolved. The CDR3 consists of 18 residues. V shed 0 bases and J shed 0 bases, with 17 bases lying between them. Per germline, CDR1 LGHNT and CDR2 FRNRAP. CDR3 bases: TGTGCTAGTGGTTTGGTCGGTGTGGGAAGAACAGCTAACTATGGCTACACCTTC. It is translated as CASGLVGVGRTANYGYTF.

In its sample, this clonotype was seen many times. The chain carries TRBV20-1 and TRBJ1-1, with 10 bases identical to TRBD1. With 5 bases clipped from V and 2 bases from J, the junction kept 5 bases outside the gene matches. There are 14 residues in the CDR3. The germline V gene has CDR1 DFQATT and CDR2 SNEGSKA (reference sequence). CDR3 nucleotides: TGCAGTGCTGACCAGACAGGGGGCAACACTGAAGCTTTCTTT. Translation: CSADQTGGNTEAFF.

Ten or more counts support this clonotype. The chain uses TRBV29-1 and TRBJ2-7, with a possible D match to TRBD2 (6 bases). CDR1 is SQVTM, CDR2 ANQGSEA, per germline. The CDR3 has 13 residues. V lost 4 bases to trimming and J lost 5 bases, with 15 bases between them. In DNA form, the CDR3 reads TGCAGCGTTGGAGCGGGTGAGTGGGACGAGCAGTACTTC. Translating it yields CSVGAGEWDEQYF.

The table lists this clonotype with many counts. The rearrangement uses TRBV10-3 and TRBJ2-3, with no clear D. Deletions cut 6 bases from V and 0 bases from J, with 10 bases between. CDR1 is ENHRY and CDR2 is SYGVKD in the germline V gene. This CDR3 has 14 amino acids. The CDR3 here is CAISTGSSTDTQYF. The CDR3 bases are TGTGCCATCAGCACGGGTTCTAGCACAGATACGCAGTATTTT.

There are a few counts of this clonotype. The chain has TRBV19 and TRBJ2-7; TRBD2 matches 10 bases. Germline CDR1 is LNHDA and CDR2 is SQIVND (reference sequence). The J segment lost 3 bases and the V segment lost 5 bases, leaving 10 bases of the junction unmatched. The CDR3 is made up of 16 amino acids. The CDR3 DNA is TGTGCCAGTAGTTCCGGGGGGCCTAGCGGGAGCTACGAGCAGTACTTC. This encodes CASSSGGPSGSYEQYF.

This clonotype occurred many times. This sequence joins TRBV12-3 or TRBV12-4 and TRBJ1-5; no clear D. The CDR3 consists of 15 residues. V dropped 1 base and J dropped 0 bases, with 7 bases sitting between them. CDR3 in amino acids: CASSLESYSNQPQHF. For the CDR3, the DNA is TGTGCCAGCAGTTTAGAATCCTATAGCAATCAGCCCCAGCATTTT.

This clonotype has ten or more counts. The chain uses TRBV28 and TRBJ1-1; 8 bases are shared with TRBD1. The CDR3 extends over 16 amino acids. Germline V lookup: CDR1 MDHEN, CDR2 SYDVKM. The V segment lost 6 bases and the J segment 1 base; nucleotides outside the gene matches: 10. CDR3 nucleotide sequence: TGTGCCAGCAGCAATCCCGGGACAGGACCGAACACTGAAGCTTTCTTT. It encodes CASSNPGTGPNTEAFF.

Regarding this clonotype: One base away lies a much larger clone, so this may be a sequencing read error. V is TRBV24-1 and J is TRBJ1-4, with D unresolved. Per germline, CDR1 KGHDR and CDR2 SFDVKD. This CDR3 is built from 15 residues. The germline V and J ends were trimmed by 6 bases and 4 bases, with 14 bases remaining between them. As DNA, the CDR3 is TGTGCCACCAGTCAATCCGGCCCAAATAATGAAAAACTGTTTTTT. Translating gives CATSQSGPNNEKLFF.

The chain couples TRBV5-1 to TRBJ1-5, with 8 bases that match TRBD1. Unmatched junction bases numbered 4, after V lost 2 bases and J lost 3 bases. The V gene's germline CDR1 is SGHRS and CDR2 YFSETQ. This CDR3 comprises 15 residues. The CDR3 reads CASSLQGGLNQPQHF. CDR3 DNA: TGCGCCAGCAGCTTACAGGGGGGACTCAATCAGCCCCAGCATTTT.